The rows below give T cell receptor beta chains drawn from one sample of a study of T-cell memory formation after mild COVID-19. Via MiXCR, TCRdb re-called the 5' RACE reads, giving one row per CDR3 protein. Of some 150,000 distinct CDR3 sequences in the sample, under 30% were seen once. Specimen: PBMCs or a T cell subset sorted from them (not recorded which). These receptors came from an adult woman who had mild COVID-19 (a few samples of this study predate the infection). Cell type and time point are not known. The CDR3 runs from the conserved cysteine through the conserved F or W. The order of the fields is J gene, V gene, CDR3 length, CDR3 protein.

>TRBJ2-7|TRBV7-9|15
CASSLPPNTDYEQYF
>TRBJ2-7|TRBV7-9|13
CASSEGSTYEQYF
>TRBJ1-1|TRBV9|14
CASSVSGGPTEAFF
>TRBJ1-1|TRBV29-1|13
CSAERDRAPEAFF
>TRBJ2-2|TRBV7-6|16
CASSLASSGNTGELFF
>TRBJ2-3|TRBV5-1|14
CASSLRGLTDTQYF
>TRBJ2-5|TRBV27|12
CASSLDQGTQYF
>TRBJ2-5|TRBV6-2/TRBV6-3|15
CASSYSLAGRETQYF
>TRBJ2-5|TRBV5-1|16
CASSTRQGAEGETQYF
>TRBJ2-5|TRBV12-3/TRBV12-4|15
CASSPGGSPEETQYF
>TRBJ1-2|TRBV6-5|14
CASSPGQATIGYTF
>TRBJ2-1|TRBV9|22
CASSSPASTSGLAGIRGNEQFF
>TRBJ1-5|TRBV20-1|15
CSAREEAGGSQPQHF
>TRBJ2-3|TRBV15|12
CATNGPADTQYF
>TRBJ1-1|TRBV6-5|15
CASSYSSGRGTEAFF
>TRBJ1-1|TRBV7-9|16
CASSLKPGRMNTEAFF
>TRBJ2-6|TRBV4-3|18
CASSQWLLAGSGANVLTF
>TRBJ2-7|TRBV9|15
CASSPGTSVTYEQYF
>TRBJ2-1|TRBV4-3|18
CASSQDPPSGRTYNEQFF
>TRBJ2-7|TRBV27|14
CASSRDGASYEQYF
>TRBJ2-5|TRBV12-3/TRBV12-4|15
CASSLARTSRETQYF
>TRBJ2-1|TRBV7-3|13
CASSFGGSNEQFF
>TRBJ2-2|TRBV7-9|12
CAGQTSAGELFF
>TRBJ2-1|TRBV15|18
CATSRDSFRREGYNEQFF
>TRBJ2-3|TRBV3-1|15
CASSQDAAWADTQYF
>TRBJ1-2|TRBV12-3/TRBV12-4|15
CASSSGTGVIYGYTF
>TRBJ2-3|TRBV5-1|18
CASSGYGTGGEGTDTQYF
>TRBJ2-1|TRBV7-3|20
CASSFLPLAGGPSSYNEQFF
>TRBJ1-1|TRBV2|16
CASGTGWQGMNTEAFF
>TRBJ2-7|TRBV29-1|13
CSVKTGSSYEQYF
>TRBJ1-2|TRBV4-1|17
CASSNRDAVPLPWGYTF
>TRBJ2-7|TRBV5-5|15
CASSLAASWSYEQYF
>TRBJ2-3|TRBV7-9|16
CASSPRAGETTDTQYF